This T cell receptor (beta chain) was identified in a study of response to subunit inactivated influenza vaccine. This clonotype was seen a few times. As yet, its antigen is unknown. One entry per CDR3 protein, called by TCRdb with MiXCR from the RT-PCR reads. The sample carries approximately 520,000 distinct CDR3 sequences, approximately 15% recorded once. Points from the study as a whole: Few new T cells, the authors suggested, are recruited by each seasonal influenza vaccination.

The sequenced sample was CD4+ T cells sorted from PBMCs, obtained roughly 24 months after vaccination. The source of this sequence is a man between 50 and 70 years old who received an inactivated influenza vaccine.

The CDR3: CSALDRGHQPQHF. The DNA for the CDR3 is TGCAGTGCCCTCGACAGGGGGCATCAGCCCCAGCATTTT. V is TRBV20-1 and J is TRBJ1-5; 10 bases line up with TRBD1. The CDR3 sequence is 13 residues long. V lost 6 bases to trimming and J lost 5 bases; unmatched junction nucleotides: 4. The germline gives CDR1 DFQATT, CDR2 SNEGSKA (reference sequence).